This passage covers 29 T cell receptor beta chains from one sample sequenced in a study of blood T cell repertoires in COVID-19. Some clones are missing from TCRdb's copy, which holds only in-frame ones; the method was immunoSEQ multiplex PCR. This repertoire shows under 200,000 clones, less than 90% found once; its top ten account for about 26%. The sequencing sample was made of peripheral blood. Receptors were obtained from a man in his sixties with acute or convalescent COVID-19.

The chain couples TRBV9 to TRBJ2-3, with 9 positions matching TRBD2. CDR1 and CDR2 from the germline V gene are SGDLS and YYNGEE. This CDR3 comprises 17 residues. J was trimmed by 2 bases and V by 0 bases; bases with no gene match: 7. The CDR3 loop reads CASSVAGLAGSTDTQYF. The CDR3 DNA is TGTGCCAGCAGCGTAGCAGGGCTAGCGGGGTCCACAGATACGCAGTATTTT. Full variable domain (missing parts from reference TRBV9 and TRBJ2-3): DSGVTQTPKHLITATGQRVTLRCSPRSGDLSVYWYQQSLDQGLQFLIQYYNGEERAKGNILERFSAQQFPDLHSELNLSSLELGDSALYFCASSVAGLAGSTDTQYFGPGTRLTVL.

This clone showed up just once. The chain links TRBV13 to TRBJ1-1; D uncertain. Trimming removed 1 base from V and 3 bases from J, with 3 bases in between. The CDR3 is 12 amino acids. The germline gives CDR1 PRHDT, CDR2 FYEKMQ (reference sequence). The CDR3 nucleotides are TGTGCCAGCAGCTTAGCGGACACTGAAGCTTTCTTT. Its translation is CASSLADTEAFF.

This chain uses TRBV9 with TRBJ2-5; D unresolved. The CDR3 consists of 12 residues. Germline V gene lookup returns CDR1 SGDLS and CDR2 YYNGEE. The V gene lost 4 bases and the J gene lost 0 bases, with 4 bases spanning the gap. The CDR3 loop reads CASSPHQETQYF. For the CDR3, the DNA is TGTGCCAGCAGCCCTCACCAAGAGACCCAGTACTTC.

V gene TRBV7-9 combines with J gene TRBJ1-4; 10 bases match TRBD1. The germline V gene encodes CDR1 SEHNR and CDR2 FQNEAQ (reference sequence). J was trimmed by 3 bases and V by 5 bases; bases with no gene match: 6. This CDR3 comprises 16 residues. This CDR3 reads CASSPDRGGANEKLFF. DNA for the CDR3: TGTGCCAGCAGCCCGGACAGGGGGGGAGCTAATGAAAAACTGTTTTTT.

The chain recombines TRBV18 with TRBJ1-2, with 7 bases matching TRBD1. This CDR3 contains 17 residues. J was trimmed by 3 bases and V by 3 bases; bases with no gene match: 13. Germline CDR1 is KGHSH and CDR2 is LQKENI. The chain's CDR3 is CASSPVEGAPADYGYTF. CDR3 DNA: TGTGCCAGCTCACCGGTTGAGGGGGCGCCTGCGGACTATGGCTACACCTTC.

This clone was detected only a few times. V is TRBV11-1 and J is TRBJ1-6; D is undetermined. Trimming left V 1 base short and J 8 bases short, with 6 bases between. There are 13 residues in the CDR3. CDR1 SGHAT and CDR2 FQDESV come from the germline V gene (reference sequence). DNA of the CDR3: TGTGCCAGCAGCTTAGAAGCGGATTCACCCCTCCACTTT. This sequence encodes CASSLEADSPLHF.

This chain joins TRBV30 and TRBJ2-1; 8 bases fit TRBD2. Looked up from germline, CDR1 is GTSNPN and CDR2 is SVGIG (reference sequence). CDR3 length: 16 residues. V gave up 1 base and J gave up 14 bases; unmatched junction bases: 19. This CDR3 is CAWSAPRTSTTRGEFF. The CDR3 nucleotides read TGTGCCTGGAGTGCCCCCCGGACTAGCACAACCCGCGGGGAGTTCTTC.

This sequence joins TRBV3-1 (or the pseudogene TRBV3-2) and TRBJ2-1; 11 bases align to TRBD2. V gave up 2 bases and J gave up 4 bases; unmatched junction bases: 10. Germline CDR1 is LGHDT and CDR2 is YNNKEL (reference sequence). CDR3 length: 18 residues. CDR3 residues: CASSQQFLRLAGYNEQFF. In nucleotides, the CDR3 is TGTGCCAGCAGCCAACAATTTTTAAGACTAGCGGGATACAATGAGCAGTTCTTC.

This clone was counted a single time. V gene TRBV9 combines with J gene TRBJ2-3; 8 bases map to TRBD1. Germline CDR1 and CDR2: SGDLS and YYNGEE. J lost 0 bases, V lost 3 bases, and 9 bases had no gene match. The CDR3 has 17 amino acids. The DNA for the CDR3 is TGTGCCAGCAGCGCCCGGGACAGGCCTTTTAGCACAGATACGCAGTATTTT. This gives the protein CASSARDRPFSTDTQYF.

CDR3 protein: CASSIRTGVGIDTQYF. Here the CDR3 DNA reads TGTGCCAGTAGTATCCGGACAGGGGTTGGTATAGATACGCAGTATTTT. The chain has TRBV19 and TRBJ2-3, with 9 bases matching TRBD1. J lost 5 bases, V lost 3 bases, and 9 bases had no gene match. CDR1 is LNHDA and CDR2 is SQIVND in the germline V gene (reference sequence). This CDR3 spans 16 amino acids.

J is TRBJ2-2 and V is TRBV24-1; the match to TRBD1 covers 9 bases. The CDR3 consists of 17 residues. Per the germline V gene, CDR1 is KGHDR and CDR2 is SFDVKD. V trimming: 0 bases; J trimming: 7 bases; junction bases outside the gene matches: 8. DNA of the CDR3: TGTGCCACCAGTGATTTGAAGGGACAGGGTATACACGGGGAGCTGTTTTTT. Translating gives CATSDLKGQGIHGELFF.

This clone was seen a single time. The CDR3 sequence: CASSPFTDTQYF. CDR3 in DNA: TGTGCCAGCAGTCCCTTCACAGATACGCAGTATTTT. The chain combines TRBV12-3 or TRBV12-4 with TRBJ2-3; no firm D call. This CDR3 comprises 12 residues. The V end was cut by 5 bases, the J end by 2 bases, with 5 bases between.

The CDR3 spells CASSVEGQGYYEQYF. Written as DNA, the CDR3 is TGTGCCAGCAGCGTAGAGGGACAGGGTTACTACGAGCAGTACTTC. The rearrangement uses TRBV9 and TRBJ2-7; 9 bases agree with TRBD1. From germline, CDR1 is SGDLS and CDR2 YYNGEE. This CDR3 contains 15 residues. The V gene end was trimmed by 0 bases and the J gene end by 3 bases; junction bases not matched to a gene: 4. Using reference TRBV9 and TRBJ2-7 for the parts outside the CDR3, the full variable domain is DSGVTQTPKHLITATGQRVTLRCSPRSGDLSVYWYQQSLDQGLQFLIQYYNGEERAKGNILERFSAQQFPDLHSELNLSSLELGDSALYFCASSVEGQGYYEQYFGPGTRLTVT.

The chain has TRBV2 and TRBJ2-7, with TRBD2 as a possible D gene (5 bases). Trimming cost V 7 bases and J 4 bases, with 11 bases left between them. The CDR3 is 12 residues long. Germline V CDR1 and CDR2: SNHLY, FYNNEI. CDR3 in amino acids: CASKGPGYEQYF. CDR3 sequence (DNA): TGTGCCAGCAAGGGTCCGGGGTACGAGCAGTACTTC.

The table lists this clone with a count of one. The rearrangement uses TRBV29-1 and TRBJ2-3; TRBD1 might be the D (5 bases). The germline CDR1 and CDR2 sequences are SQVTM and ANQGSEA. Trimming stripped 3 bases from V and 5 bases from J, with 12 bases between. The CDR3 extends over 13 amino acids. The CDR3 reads CSVDRQLIDTQYF. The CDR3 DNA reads TGCAGCGTTGACCGACAGTTGATAGATACGCAGTATTTT.

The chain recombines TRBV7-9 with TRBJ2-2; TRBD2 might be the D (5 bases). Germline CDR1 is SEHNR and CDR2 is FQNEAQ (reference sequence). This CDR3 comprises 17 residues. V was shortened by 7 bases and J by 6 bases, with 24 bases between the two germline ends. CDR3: CASTQLSGLGVAGELFF. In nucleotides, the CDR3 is TGTGCCAGCACCCAACTATCGGGGTTGGGAGTCGCCGGGGAGCTGTTTTTT.

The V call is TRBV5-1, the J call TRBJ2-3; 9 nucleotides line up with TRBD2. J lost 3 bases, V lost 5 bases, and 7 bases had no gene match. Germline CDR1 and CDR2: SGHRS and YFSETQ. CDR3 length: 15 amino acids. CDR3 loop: CASSKVAGATDTQYF. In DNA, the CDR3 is TGCGCCAGCAGTAAGGTAGCGGGGGCGACAGATACGCAGTATTTT.

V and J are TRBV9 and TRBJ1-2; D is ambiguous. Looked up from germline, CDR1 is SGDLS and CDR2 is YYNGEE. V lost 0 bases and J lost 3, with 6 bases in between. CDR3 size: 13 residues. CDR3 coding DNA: TGTGCCAGCAGCGTAGGGACTTACTATGGCTACACCTTC. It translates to CASSVGTYYGYTF.

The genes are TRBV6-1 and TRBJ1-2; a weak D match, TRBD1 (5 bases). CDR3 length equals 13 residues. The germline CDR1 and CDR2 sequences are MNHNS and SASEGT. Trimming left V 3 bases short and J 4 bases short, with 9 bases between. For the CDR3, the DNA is TGTGCCAGCAGTGATCGGGGGGTCTATGGCTACACCTTC. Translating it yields CASSDRGVYGYTF.

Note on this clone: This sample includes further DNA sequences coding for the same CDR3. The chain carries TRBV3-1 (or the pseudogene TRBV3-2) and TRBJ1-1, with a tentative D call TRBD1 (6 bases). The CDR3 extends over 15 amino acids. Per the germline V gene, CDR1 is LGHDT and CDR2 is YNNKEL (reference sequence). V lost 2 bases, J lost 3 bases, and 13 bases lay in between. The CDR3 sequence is CASSQRGGGDTEAFF. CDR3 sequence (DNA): TGTGCCAGCAGCCAAAGAGGAGGGGGGGACACTGAAGCTTTCTTT.

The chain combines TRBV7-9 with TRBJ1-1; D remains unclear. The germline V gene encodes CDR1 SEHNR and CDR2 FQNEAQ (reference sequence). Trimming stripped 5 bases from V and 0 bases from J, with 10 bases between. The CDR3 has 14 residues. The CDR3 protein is CASSPGRLNTEAFF. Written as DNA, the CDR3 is TGTGCCAGCAGCCCGGGGAGACTGAACACTGAAGCTTTCTTT.

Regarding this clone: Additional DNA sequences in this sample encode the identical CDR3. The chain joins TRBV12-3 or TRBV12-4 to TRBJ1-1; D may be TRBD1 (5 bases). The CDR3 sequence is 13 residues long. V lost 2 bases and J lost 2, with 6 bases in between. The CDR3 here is CASSLQGNTEAFF. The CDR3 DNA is TGTGCCAGCAGTTTACAGGGAAACACTGAAGCTTTCTTT.

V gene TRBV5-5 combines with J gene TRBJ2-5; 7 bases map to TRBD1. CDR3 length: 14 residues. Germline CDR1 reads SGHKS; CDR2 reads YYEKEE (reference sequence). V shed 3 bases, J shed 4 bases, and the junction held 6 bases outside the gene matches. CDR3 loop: CASSWETGRETQYF. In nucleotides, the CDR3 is TGTGCCAGCAGCTGGGAGACAGGGAGAGAGACCCAGTACTTC.

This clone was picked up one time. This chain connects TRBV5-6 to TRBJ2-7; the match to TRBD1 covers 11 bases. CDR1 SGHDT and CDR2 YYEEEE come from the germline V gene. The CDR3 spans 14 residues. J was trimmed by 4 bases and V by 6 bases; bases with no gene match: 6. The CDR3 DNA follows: TGTGCCAGCATCCGGACAGGGGGCAAATACGAGCAGTACGTC. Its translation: CASIRTGGKYEQYV.

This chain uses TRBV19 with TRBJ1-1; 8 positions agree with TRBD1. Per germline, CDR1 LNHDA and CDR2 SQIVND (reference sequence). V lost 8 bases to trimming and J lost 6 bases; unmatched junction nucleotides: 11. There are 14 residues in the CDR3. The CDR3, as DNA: TGTGCCAGTGCTCGGGGCAGGGGGCTGCCTGAAGCTTTCTTT. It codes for CASARGRGLPEAFF.

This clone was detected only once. The DNA of the CDR3 is TGTGCCAGCAGTCCATCGATCGGCACTGAAGCTTTCTTT. Residues: CASSPSIGTEAFF. V is TRBV14 and J is TRBJ1-1; no reliable D call. This CDR3 spans 13 amino acids. Germline values: CDR1 SGHDN, CDR2 FVKESK. V was trimmed by 6 bases and J by 4 bases, leaving 12 bases between them.

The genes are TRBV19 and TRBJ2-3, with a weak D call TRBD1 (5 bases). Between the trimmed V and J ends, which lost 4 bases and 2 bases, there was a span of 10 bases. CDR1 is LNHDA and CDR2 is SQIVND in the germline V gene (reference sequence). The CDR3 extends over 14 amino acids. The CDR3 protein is CASSTGRVTDTQYF. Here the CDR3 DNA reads TGTGCCAGTAGTACCGGCAGGGTCACAGATACGCAGTATTTT. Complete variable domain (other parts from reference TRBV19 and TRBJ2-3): DGGITQSPKYLFRKEGQNVTLSCEQNLNHDAMYWYRQDPGQGLRLIYYSQIVNDFQKGDIAEGYSVSREKKESFPLTVTSAQKNPTAFYLCASSTGRVTDTQYFGPGTRLTVL.

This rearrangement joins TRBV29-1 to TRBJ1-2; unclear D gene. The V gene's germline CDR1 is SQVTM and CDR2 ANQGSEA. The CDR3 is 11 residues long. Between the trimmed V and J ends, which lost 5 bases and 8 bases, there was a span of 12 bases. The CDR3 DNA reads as TGCAGCGTTTTTTCGGAGCTCGGCTACACCTTC. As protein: CSVFSELGYTF.

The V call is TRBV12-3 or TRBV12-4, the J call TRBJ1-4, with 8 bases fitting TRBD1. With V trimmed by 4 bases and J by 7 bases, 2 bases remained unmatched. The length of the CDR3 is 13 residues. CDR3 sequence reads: CASSSGQGEKLFF. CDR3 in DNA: TGTGCCAGCAGTTCCGGACAGGGTGAAAAACTGTTTTTT.